A single sample gave rise to the 24 T cell receptor beta chains below, sequenced in a study of CD8+ T cells in alopecia areata. After isolation, RNA underwent reverse transcription to generate cDNA as the sequencing template. Sequencing was performed with immunoSEQ multiplex PCR; in TCRdb, only in-frame clones are kept and a portion is missing. Among approximately 130,000 clones listed, approximately 60% were seen once. This sample's treatment: oral pan-JAK inhibitor, 5-10 mg twice daily. The material sequenced was CD4+ T cells sorted from blood, taken at week 4, from a patient treated with tofacitinib. The receptor set was obtained from a human donor with alopecia areata.

The chain couples TRBV7-9 to TRBJ2-2; D assignment may be TRBD1 or TRBD2 (5 bases each). In germline, CDR1 is SEHNR, CDR2 FQNEAQ (reference sequence). Trimming removed 5 bases at V and 1 base at J, with 17 bases between. The CDR3 has 17 amino acids. The CDR3 region is CASSPEPGRKNTGELFF. The CDR3 DNA sequence: TGTGCCAGCAGCCCCGAACCGGGACGGAAGAACACCGGGGAGCTGTTTTTT.

The table lists this clone with a few counts. This chain connects TRBV5-1 to TRBJ2-5, with D tentatively TRBD1 (6 bases). The CDR3 totals 15 residues. The V gene lost 0 bases and the J gene lost 3 bases, with 12 bases spanning the gap. The germline CDR1 and CDR2 sequences are SGHRS and YFSETQ. CDR3 bases: TGCGCCAGCAGCTTGGCTCCGGACAGCGAAGAGACCCAGTACTTC. This codes for CASSLAPDSEETQYF.

This clone was seen a few times. The V gene is TRBV6-4, the J gene TRBJ2-6; 7 bases are a match to TRBD1. The CDR3 has 14 residues. V lost 6 bases to trimming and J lost 1 base; unmatched junction nucleotides: 0. CDR1 is MRHNA, CDR2 SNTAGT, per germline. The CDR3 sequence: CASRQGSGANVLTF. The CDR3 coding sequence is TGTGCCAGCAGACAGGGGTCTGGGGCCAACGTCCTGACTTTC.

This clone was seen only a few times. CDR3 residues: CASSQDPGQFYEQYF. Written as DNA, the CDR3 is TGTGCCAGCAGCCAAGATCCAGGACAGTTCTACGAGCAGTACTTC. V is TRBV14 and J is TRBJ2-7, with D perhaps matching TRBD1 (6 bases). The germline gives CDR1 SGHDN, CDR2 FVKESK. V was cut by 0 bases and J by 3 bases, with 12 bases left in between. This CDR3 comprises 15 residues.

This chain links TRBV7-3 with TRBJ2-3; a possible D gene is TRBD1 (6 bases). There are 13 residues in the CDR3. Germline values: CDR1 SGHTA, CDR2 FQGTGA. Trimming cost V 5 bases and J 8 bases, with 14 bases left between them. For the CDR3, the DNA is TGTGCCAGCAGCCCCAACCAGGGGTCTACGCAGTATTTT. It yields the protein CASSPNQGSTQYF.

Here the CDR3 reads CASSTWRAEQFF. The CDR3 DNA reads as TGTGCCAGCAGCACCTGGAGGGCGGAGCAGTTCTTC. The rearrangement joins TRBV5-6 to TRBJ2-1; perhaps TRBD2 as D (6 bases). In germline, CDR1 is SGHDT, CDR2 YYEEEE. V dropped 4 bases and J dropped 10 bases, with 12 bases sitting between them. CDR3 length equals 12 residues.

Only one count was recorded for this clone. The rearrangement joins TRBV5-1 to TRBJ1-2; 7 positions agree with TRBD1. Per the germline V gene, CDR1 is SGHRS and CDR2 is YFSETQ. Losses at the gene ends were 4 bases for V and 4 bases for J; bases not matched to a gene: 10. The CDR3 has 15 residues. The CDR3 spells CASSREDRVGYGYTF. Written as DNA, the CDR3 is TGCGCCAGCAGCCGCGAAGACAGGGTGGGCTATGGCTACACCTTC.

This clone was observed a handful of times. The V call is TRBV4-1, the J call TRBJ2-5, with 9 nucleotides matching TRBD1. Trimming took 4 bases from V and 3 from J; bases not matched to a gene: 9. This CDR3 spans 16 amino acids. Germline V lookup: CDR1 MGHRA, CDR2 YSYEKL. CDR3 sequence (DNA): TGCGCCAGCAGCCGGGGACAGGGCGGTGGGGAAGAGACCCAGTACTTC. The encoded protein is CASSRGQGGGEETQYF.

The V and J genes are TRBV29-1 and TRBJ1-1, with D possibly matching TRBD1 (5 bases). V lost 7 bases, J lost 11 bases, and 26 bases lay in between. This CDR3 has 14 amino acids. The V gene's germline CDR1 is SQVTM and CDR2 ANQGSEA. Written as DNA, the CDR3 is TGCAGCGCCGAGAGGGACGGTTTTGCTTCGGAGGCTTTCTTT. Amino acid sequence: CSAERDGFASEAFF.

The chain is built from TRBV30 and TRBJ1-1; D remains unclear. Germline CDR1 GTSNPN, CDR2 SVGIG (reference sequence). The CDR3 length is 14 residues. The germline V and J ends were trimmed by 0 bases and 0 bases, with 8 bases remaining between them. CDR3 amino acids: CAWSVLVMNTEAFF. DNA for the CDR3: TGTGCCTGGAGTGTACTCGTAATGAACACTGAAGCTTTCTTT.

The sample holds a few counts of this clone. The chain recombines TRBV9 with TRBJ2-3; D is tentatively TRBD1 or TRBD2 (5 bases each). Germline V gene data show CDR1 as SGDLS and CDR2 as YYNGEE. V lost 4 bases and J 6 bases, leaving 15 bases between the germline ends. There are 14 residues in the CDR3. The CDR3 DNA reads TGTGCCAGCAGCCCCGAAGTTTGGGGGGATACGCAGTATTTT. Amino acids: CASSPEVWGDTQYF.

The chain uses TRBV29-1 and TRBJ2-5; 16 bases map to TRBD2. Germline V lookup: CDR1 SQVTM, CDR2 ANQGSEA. V lost 3 bases and J lost 0; bases outside the gene matches: 7. The CDR3 totals 18 residues. The CDR3 here is CSVDPGLAGGPYQETQYF. CDR3 nucleotides: TGCAGCGTTGACCCGGGACTAGCGGGAGGGCCTTACCAAGAGACCCAGTACTTC. Drawing the rest from reference TRBV29-1 and TRBJ2-5, the complete variable domain is SAVISQKPSRDICQRGTSLTIQCQVDSQVTMMFWYRQQPGQSLTLIATANQGSEATYESGFVIDKFPISRPNLTFSTLTVSNMSPEDSSIYLCSVDPGLAGGPYQETQYFGPGTRLLVL.

This clone was seen only a few times. The chain couples TRBV11-2 to TRBJ2-1; D is uncertain. Trimming stripped 1 base from V and 7 bases from J, with 14 bases between. This CDR3 region has 15 residues. Germline V CDR1 and CDR2: SGHAT, FQNNGV. For the CDR3, the DNA is TGTGCCAGCAGCTTAGCCCCTGAAGTGCGGAATGAGCAGTTCTTC. It yields the protein CASSLAPEVRNEQFF. The entire variable domain, with the rest obtained from reference TRBV11-2 and TRBJ2-1, is as follows: EAGVAQSPRYKIIEKRQSVAFWCNPISGHATLYWYQQILGQGPKLLIQFQNNGVVDDSQLPKDRFSAERLKGVDSTLKIQPAKLEDSAVYLCASSLAPEVRNEQFFGPGTRLTVL.

The chain links TRBV7-3 to TRBJ2-2; D is undetermined. This CDR3 has 12 amino acids. From germline, CDR1 is SGHTA and CDR2 FQGTGA. V was cut by 3 bases and J by 6 bases, with 5 bases left in between. CDR3: CASSFSAGELFF. In DNA form, the CDR3 reads TGTGCCAGCAGCTTTTCGGCCGGGGAGCTGTTTTTT.

J is TRBJ2-5 and V is TRBV28; 8 bases are a match to TRBD2. The CDR3 contains 12 residues. Germline-derived CDR1 and CDR2 are MDHEN and SYDVKM. The junction had 0 bases not matched to a gene; V was cut back by 5 bases and J by 4 bases. The CDR3 DNA reads as TGTGCCAGCAGTCGGGGGGGAGAGACCCAGTACTTC. This encodes CASSRGGETQYF.

The chain has TRBV5-1 and TRBJ2-3, with TRBD2 matching over 10 bases. V dropped 2 bases and J dropped 4; count of bases not matched to a gene: 7. Germline V gives CDR1 SGHRS, CDR2 YFSETQ. The CDR3 runs to 16 residues. CDR3 sequence: CASSFLAGEGADTQYF. The CDR3 DNA sequence: TGCGCCAGCAGCTTCCTAGCGGGGGAGGGGGCAGATACGCAGTATTTT.

The chain has TRBV7-9 and TRBJ2-2; 7 bases fit TRBD1. The CDR3 loop spans 14 amino acids. Germline V gene sequence: CDR1 SEHNR, CDR2 FQNEAQ (reference sequence). V gave up 2 bases and J gave up 7 bases; unmatched junction bases: 4. CDR3 in amino acids: CASSLTTGSGELFF. The CDR3 bases are TGTGCCAGCAGCTTAACGACAGGGAGCGGGGAGCTGTTTTTT. The full variable domain, completed using reference TRBV7-9 and TRBJ2-2, is DTGVSQNPRHKITKRGQNVTFRCDPISEHNRLYWYRQTLGQGPEFLTYFQNEAQLEKSRLLSDRFSAERPKGSFSTLEIQRTEQGDSAMYLCASSLTTGSGELFFGEGSRLTVL.

This clone was seen once. The rearrangement uses TRBV28 and TRBJ2-4; 8 bases align to TRBD2. Looked up from germline, CDR1 is MDHEN and CDR2 is SYDVKM. The CDR3 runs 13 residues. J gave up 3 bases and V 8 bases, and 3 bases lay outside the gene matches. CDR3 nucleotides: TGTGCCAGCCGAGCGGGGGTCAAAAACATTCAGTACTTC. It encodes CASRAGVKNIQYF.

J is TRBJ1-1 and V is TRBV30; D is uncertain. CDR3 length: 12 residues. The germline CDR1 and CDR2 sequences are GTSNPN and SVGIG (reference sequence). V dropped 5 bases and J dropped 2 bases, with 9 bases sitting between them. CDR3 in DNA: TGTGCCTGGTGCCGGACTAACACTGAAGCTTTCTTT. It encodes CAWCRTNTEAFF.

The chain joins TRBV27 to TRBJ1-5; D remains ambiguous. The germline gives CDR1 MNHEY, CDR2 SMNVEV (reference sequence). The CDR3 totals 12 residues. V lost 5 bases and J 9 bases, leaving 11 bases between the germline ends. CDR3 sequence (DNA): TGTGCCAGCAGTCTCCTCGGAGGGCCCCAGCATTTT. Amino acids: CASSLLGGPQHF.

The rearrangement links TRBV6-5 to TRBJ1-2, with D maybe TRBD1 (6 bases). V was clipped by 2 bases and J by 4 bases, with 11 bases between them. Germline-derived CDR1 and CDR2 are MNHEY and SVGAGI. The CDR3 runs 14 residues. CDR3 residues: CASSYDPGAYGYTF. In nucleotides, the CDR3 is TGTGCCAGCAGTTACGATCCAGGGGCCTATGGCTACACCTTC.

This chain connects TRBV7-9 to TRBJ2-3; D not resolved. This CDR3 contains 16 residues. V dropped 5 bases and J dropped 5 bases, with 20 bases sitting between them. Per germline, CDR1 SEHNR and CDR2 FQNEAQ (reference sequence). CDR3: CASSLLGRASGDTQYF. CDR3 nucleotide sequence: TGTGCCAGCAGCCTTCTCGGACGGGCTTCGGGAGATACGCAGTATTTT.

This chain joins TRBV5-6 and TRBJ1-2; 9 positions agree with TRBD1. Trimming removed 4 bases from V and 8 bases from J; junction bases left unmatched: 3. There are 12 residues in the CDR3. CDR1 is SGHDT and CDR2 is YYEEEE in the germline V gene. The CDR3 coding sequence is TGTGCCAGCAGCCCGGGACAGGGAGGCTACACCTTC. It encodes CASSPGQGGYTF.

The rearrangement joins TRBV27 to TRBJ2-2; a weak D match, TRBD2 (7 bases). Trimming cost V 3 bases and J 4 bases, with 18 bases left between them. From germline, CDR1 is MNHEY and CDR2 SMNVEV (reference sequence). This CDR3 has 17 amino acids. The CDR3 nucleotides are TGTGCCAGCAGTTTTGATGGGGGGGGCGGGTCCACCGGGGAGCTGTTTTTT. This sequence encodes CASSFDGGGGSTGELFF.